This T cell receptor beta chain was identified during a study of shared clonotypes between healthy human individuals (dated by TCRdb to 2018 to 2020). Study-wide context: Two women and a few men aged 18 to 49 years were included in the cohort. For each donor, CD4 naive and CD4 memory were each given three plates, CD8 naive was given two plates, and CD8 memory was given one plate. To estimate repertoire size and how much clonotypes are shared between individuals, the study performed deep sequencing of blood TCR repertoires from about five healthy adults. To increase sequencing depth and limit assay-specific biases, different laboratories used diverse techniques to prepare libraries and sequence TCR repertoires. Leukapheresis yielded between about 0.94 and 9.5 billion PBMCs per donor.

TCR CDR3 regions were amplified from genomic DNA by multiplex PCR using the deep immunoSEQ assay. For each cell subset, the extracted genomic DNA was distributed evenly across all wells of several immunoSEQ 96-well plates, and each plate served as one replicate. For sorted subsets, about 0.2 ug genomic DNA, equal to 25,000 to 35,000 T cell genomes, was loaded into each replicate PCR. The purified libraries were quantified using a Qubit 3.0 fluorometer, sized with a Bioanalyzer 2100, and then quantified again using the KAPA Library Quantification kit. Every immunoSEQ 96-well plate was sequenced on a separate single-read 150-cycle Illumina NextSeq 550 flow cell. As for the original processing: Because the immunoSEQ output included only junctional sequences and no quality scores, the filtering could not be the same as the filtering used for full-length reads. Sequences were annotated with PyIR, a Python wrapper for IgBLAST v1.9, and V/J genes and CDR3 were assigned using IMGT germline references. Reads were filtered out if the reads had weak V/J assignments (E-value above 1e-6), no CDR3, stop codons, out-of-frame junctions, or ambiguous translated residues. V3J clonotypes were defined as sequences sharing the same inferred V gene, J gene, and CDR3 amino acid sequence. To compute the percentage overlap between repertoires, the number of shared unique clonotypes was divided by the size of the smaller repertoire. Richness of each repertoire was evaluated using RTK rarefaction, the Chao1 estimator, and Recon v2.1 estimates of unobserved clonotypes. OLGA was used to compute generation probabilities for all TCRbeta clonotypes that the gDNA method yielded from several donors. TCRdb holds this immuneACCESS table with in-frame rearrangements only. Some clones are missing; in checked studies, unresolved V genes explain under half, and the rest has no known cause. From that table come the V and J calls and clone size; the DNA was used to work out D and trimming. The sample data list approximately 500,000 clones, and 90% to 96% of these were observed just once. The ten largest clones represent roughly 0.06% of the sample.

Only one count was recorded for this clone. This clone's antigen is unknown. No quality values exist for individual bases; no much larger clone is one base distant. Taken from the germline V gene, the CDR1 and CDR2 loops are MGHRA and YSYEKL. The CDR3, from cysteine to phenylalanine, totals 17 residues. The retained sequence is limited to the CDR3, 51 bases, with the frame set at the first base. Trimmed from V: 0 bases; trimmed from J: 2 bases; junction bases lacking a gene match: 3. The full study reports these points: Naive subsets generally had larger estimated clonotype richness than memory subsets did. The small number of donors limited the genetic and exposure-history diversity represented. Only blood was sampled, and tissue TCR repertoires likely differ from those in blood. Compared with non-shared clonotypes, clonotypes shared by all four sorted-subset donors had higher generation probabilities. Sharing across a handful of donors was observed for around 5% of naive CD4, under 4% of naive CD8, 2% to 2.5% of memory CD4, and roughly 0.4% of memory CD8 clonotypes. Based on pairwise subsampling, the degree of clonotype sharing among donors was expected to be affected by sequencing depth. Incomplete sequencing was indicated by rarefaction of sorted-subset datasets, despite the large sequencing depth.

The donors were healthy, HIV-negative adults with no recently reported acute infections or vaccinations. All donors were Caucasian adults living in Nashville, Tennessee, USA. CD4+ T cells were enriched by magnetic negative selection, after which naive cells were positively selected on CD45RA and the negative fraction was taken as the memory subset. Blood was collected by leukapheresis, and PBMCs were isolated by Ficoll-Histopaque density gradient centrifugation and then cryopreserved in liquid nitrogen vapor phase. Analytical flow cytometry was used to check the purity and quantity of every magnetically sorted T cell population. Each sorted fraction had its genomic DNA isolated and then quantified by UV absorbance on a Nanodrop 2000c.

The V and J genes are TRBV4-1 and TRBJ2-6; TRBD2 lines up with 8 middle nucleotides. The TCR comes from a woman in her twenties or thirties in good health. Sequenced input: naive CD4+ T cells sorted from blood. Per the publication, the cell subset or site label means: CD45RA+ positively selected. The DNA sequence is as follows: TGCGCCAGCAGCCAAGACTCGCGGGAGGCTGGGGCCAACGTCCTGACTTTC. Translated, it reads CASSQDSREAGANVLTF.